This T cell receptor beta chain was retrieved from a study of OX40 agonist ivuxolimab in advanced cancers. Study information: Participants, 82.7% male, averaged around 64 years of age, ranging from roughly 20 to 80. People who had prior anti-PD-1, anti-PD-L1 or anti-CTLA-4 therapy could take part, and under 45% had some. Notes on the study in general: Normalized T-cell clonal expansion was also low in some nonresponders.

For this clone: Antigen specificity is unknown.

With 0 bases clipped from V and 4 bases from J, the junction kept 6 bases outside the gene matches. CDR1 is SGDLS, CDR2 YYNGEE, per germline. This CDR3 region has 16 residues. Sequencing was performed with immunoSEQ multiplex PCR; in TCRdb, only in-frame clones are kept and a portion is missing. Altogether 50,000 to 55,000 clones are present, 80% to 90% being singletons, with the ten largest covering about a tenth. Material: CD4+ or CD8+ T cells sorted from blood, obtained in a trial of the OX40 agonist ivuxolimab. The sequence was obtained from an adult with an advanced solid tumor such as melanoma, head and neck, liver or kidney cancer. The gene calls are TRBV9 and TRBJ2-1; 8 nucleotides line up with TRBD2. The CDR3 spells CASSVVGGADYNEQFF. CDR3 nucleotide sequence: TGTGCCAGCAGCGTAGTCGGGGGGGCGGATTACAATGAGCAGTTCTTC.